Below, 10 T cell receptor beta chains from the same sample are listed, as sequenced in a study of patients and donors after allogeneic stem cell transplantation. In TCRdb, the RT-PCR reads were re-called with MiXCR into one record per CDR3 protein. The profile shows approximately 170,000 distinct CDR3 sequences, roughly 31% of them singletons. The material sequenced was blood, either unsorted or a sorted T cell fraction (not recorded which). These receptors came from a human donor who was either an allogeneic HSCT recipient or a stem cell or donor lymphocyte infusion donor (not recorded which). It is not recorded whose cells these are; they may come from a transplant donor.

This chain joins TRBV7-9 and TRBJ2-5, with TRBD2 matching 8 bases. The CDR3 length is 17 residues. With 1 base clipped from V and 5 bases from J, the junction kept 12 bases outside the gene matches. Germline-derived CDR1 and CDR2 are SEHNR and FQNEAQ (reference sequence). DNA for the CDR3: TGTGCCAGCAGCTTAGAAGGACAGCGGGAGATTGGGGAGACCCAGTACTTC. This encodes CASSLEGQREIGETQYF.

This clonotype was picked up a small number of times. This chain links TRBV29-1 with TRBJ2-3; D remains ambiguous. V dropped 4 bases and J dropped 3 bases, with 2 bases sitting between them. This CDR3 comprises 10 residues. Germline values: CDR1 SQVTM, CDR2 ANQGSEA. The CDR3 spells CSVVTDTQYF. The CDR3 DNA follows: TGCAGCGTTGTGACAGATACGCAGTATTTT.

This clonotype was picked up a small number of times. The genes are TRBV4-3 and TRBJ1-4, with 10 nucleotides matching TRBD1. The germline gives CDR1 LGHNA, CDR2 YSLEER. CDR3 length: 14 residues. Unmatched junction bases numbered 4, after V lost 4 bases and J lost 8 bases. The CDR3 loop is CASSPDRGYEKLFF. CDR3 nucleotides: TGCGCCAGCAGCCCGGACAGGGGGTACGAAAAACTGTTTTTT.

There are a few counts of this clonotype. The chain employs TRBV20-1 and TRBJ1-1, with TRBD1 as a possible D gene (5 bases). The CDR3 is 14 amino acids. The germline gives CDR1 DFQATT, CDR2 SNEGSKA (reference sequence). V was pared by 2 bases and J by 1 base, with 11 bases between. CDR3 nucleotides: TGCAGTGCTAGAAGGTGGAGGGGGAACACTGAAGCTTTCTTT. This gives the protein CSARRWRGNTEAFF.

There are many counts of this clonotype. CDR3 nucleotide sequence: TGTGCCATCAGTGAAGGGGGACAGGGTCGGAACATTCAGTACTTC. This codes for CAISEGGQGRNIQYF. This chain uses TRBV10-3 with TRBJ2-4; 9 bases line up with TRBD1. The junction had 7 bases not matched to a gene; V was cut back by 3 bases and J by 7 bases. Germline V gene sequence: CDR1 ENHRY, CDR2 SYGVKD. This CDR3 has 15 residues.

This clonotype was found a few times. The rearrangement joins TRBV29-1 to TRBJ2-1; D ambiguous. Germline lookup yields CDR1 SQVTM and CDR2 ANQGSEA. The CDR3 runs to 13 residues. The ends were cut back, 3 bases at V and 5 bases at J, with 11 bases in the middle. CDR3: CSVDSLRNNEQFF. DNA for the CDR3: TGCAGCGTTGACTCCCTCAGAAACAATGAGCAGTTCTTC.

The rearrangement joins TRBV5-1 to TRBJ2-1, with TRBD2 matching over 13 bases. Germline-derived CDR1 and CDR2 are SGHRS and YFSETQ. Trimming removed 3 bases from V and 9 bases from J; junction bases left unmatched: 6. This CDR3 has 15 amino acids. Here the CDR3 DNA reads TGCGCCAGCAGCTGGACTAGCGGGAGTGAGGGTGAGCAGTTCTTC. This translates into CASSWTSGSEGEQFF.

The chain joins TRBV29-1 to TRBJ2-3; 8 bases agree with TRBD2. The V gene's germline CDR1 is SQVTM and CDR2 ANQGSEA. V was clipped by 6 bases and J by 1 base; unmatched bases: 6. The CDR3 is 14 amino acids. The CDR3 DNA reads TGCAGCGTCGTTTCGACTAGCGGCACAGATACGCAGTATTTT. Its translation: CSVVSTSGTDTQYF.

Only a few counts were recorded for this clonotype. CDR3 nucleotide sequence: TGCAGTGCTAGAGATGGGCCAGGGGGATATGAAAAACTGTTTTTT. Residues: CSARDGPGGYEKLFF. The chain carries TRBV20-1 and TRBJ1-4; 7 bases align to TRBD1. Per the germline V gene, CDR1 is DFQATT and CDR2 is SNEGSKA (reference sequence). V dropped 0 bases and J dropped 6; count of bases not matched to a gene: 7. The CDR3 length is 15 residues.

This clonotype was seen repeatedly, ten times or more. The chain is built from TRBV27 and TRBJ1-6, with 8 bases aligning to TRBD1. V lost 6 bases, J lost 7 bases, and 5 bases stayed unmatched. This CDR3 spans 14 amino acids. Looked up from germline, CDR1 is MNHEY and CDR2 is SMNVEV (reference sequence). The CDR3 here is CASRPTGGNSPLHF. CDR3 in DNA: TGTGCCAGCAGACCTACAGGGGGGAATTCACCCCTCCACTTT.